This record concerns one T cell receptor beta chain sequence. The antigen is not known. This sample stems from a study of T cells expressing NK-cell markers. General study points: HCMV specificity of the expanded NKG2C+ T cell clones stayed unclear.

The length of the CDR3 is 16 residues. Per germline, CDR1 SEHNR and CDR2 FQNEAQ (reference sequence). TCRdb reprocessed the 5' RACE reads and reports one entry per CDR3 protein, with no DNA. The sample spans about 190,000 distinct CDR3 sequences; the ten largest clones claim 20%. This clonotype was sampled from a man aged 18-69 years in good health. The specimen was blood T cells: a sorted CD56 or NKG2C T cell subset, CD4+ or CD8+ T cells, or bulk PBMC T cells (not recorded which). This chain connects TRBV7-9 to TRBJ2-5; TCRdb calls TRBD1, which cannot be checked without DNA. The CDR3 here is CASSSNSDWGEETQYF. The whole variable domain, filled in from reference TRBV7-9 and TRBJ2-5, reads DTGVSQNPRHKITKRGQNVTFRCDPISEHNRLYWYRQTLGQGPEFLTYFQNEAQLEKSRLLSDRFSAERPKGSFSTLEIQRTEQGDSAMYLCASSSNSDWGEETQYFGPGTRLLVL.